The clone carrying this T cell receptor beta chain was observed many times. The V gene's germline CDR1 is KGHDR and CDR2 SFDVKD. The CDR3 spans 18 residues. With V trimmed by 1 base and J by 8 bases, 11 bases remained unmatched. The data originate from a study of T-cell reconstitution after alpha-beta-depleted transplantation in children. Unique molecular identifiers were incorporated into the prepared TCRbeta library. TCRdb fed the PCR reads into MiXCR, producing one record per CDR3 protein. The sample includes almost 500,000 distinct CDR3 sequences, under 15% seen only once; the top ten take more than 5.5%.

The chain links TRBV24-1 to TRBJ2-1; 12 bases are shared with TRBD2. This TCR was recovered from a human donor who donated a stem cell graft to a child with combined immunodeficiency. The sequenced sample was PBMCs from the stem cell graft donor, obtained from the stem cell graft. CDR3 DNA: TGTGCCACCAGTGATTTCTGGCCTAGCGGGGGGGCCCGCGATGAGCAGTTCTTC. This translates into CATSDFWPSGGARDEQFF.